The 26 T cell receptor beta chains below come from one sample, sequenced in a study of monozygotic twins with inflammatory bowel disease. TCRdb reprocessed the 5' RACE reads and stores each CDR3 protein as one record, lacking DNA. Its clone listing holds approximately 400,000 distinct CDR3 sequences. Sequenced material: blood. Receptors were obtained from a human donor with ulcerative colitis or Crohn's disease, or a healthy co-twin of an affected twin (not recorded which).

CDR3 amino acids: CSVEILPGEQYF. The genes are TRBV29-1 and TRBJ2-7; TCRdb returns TRBD2, unconfirmable since there is no DNA. The CDR3 spans 12 residues. Germline CDR1 SQVTM, CDR2 ANQGSEA.

The rearrangement links TRBV6-6 to TRBJ1-1. There are 14 residues in the CDR3. Germline values: CDR1 MNHNY, CDR2 SVGAGI (reference sequence). The CDR3 spells CASKDDYLNTEAFF.

The chain carries TRBV7-2 and TRBJ2-3; without DNA, the TCRdb call of TRBD2 cannot be checked. Germline CDR1 is SGHTA and CDR2 is FQGNSA. The CDR3 consists of 16 residues. Here the CDR3 reads CASSAQSIVAGDTQYF.

The rearrangement uses TRBV5-1 and TRBJ1-1; the TRBD1 assignment by TCRdb is unverifiable without DNA. The CDR3 is 15 amino acids. CDR1 is SGHRS and CDR2 is YFSETQ in the germline V gene. CDR3 sequence reads: CASSFGDRGKSEAFF.

The chain couples TRBV28 to TRBJ1-1. The germline V gene encodes CDR1 MDHEN and CDR2 SYDVKM. This CDR3 has 16 residues. The chain's CDR3 is CASSLLAGLMNTEAFF.

The chain combines TRBV4-1 with TRBJ1-5; TCRdb names TRBD1, which stays unverified in the absence of DNA. The CDR3 contains 16 residues. CDR1 and CDR2 from the germline V gene are MGHRA and YSYEKL. CDR3 amino acids: CASSQEPTGRNQPQHF.

This rearrangement joins TRBV11-2 to TRBJ1-1; TCRdb calls TRBD1, which cannot be checked without DNA. The CDR3 loop spans 15 amino acids. Germline CDR1 SGHAT, CDR2 FQNNGV. CDR3 residues: CASSLVWGKNTEAFF.

This chain joins TRBV27 and TRBJ1-2; the TCRdb D gene call, TRBD1, has no DNA to confirm it. The CDR3 is 11 amino acids. Germline V lookup: CDR1 MNHEY, CDR2 SMNVEV (reference sequence). CDR3 sequence: CASSYRGGYTF.

The chain's CDR3 is CSATGGNTGEPFF. J is TRBJ2-2 and V is TRBV20-1. There are 13 residues in the CDR3. The germline V gene encodes CDR1 DFQATT and CDR2 SNEGSKA (reference sequence).

This sequence joins TRBV5-1 and TRBJ2-2; with no DNA, the TCRdb D assignment of TRBD1 cannot be verified. Germline V gene lookup returns CDR1 SGHRS and CDR2 YFSETQ. The CDR3 runs to 15 residues. The CDR3 spells CASRSGPGGTGELFF.

The chain recombines TRBV5-1 with TRBJ2-2; there is no DNA to check the TCRdb D call of TRBD1. Per germline, CDR1 SGHRS and CDR2 YFSETQ. The CDR3 consists of 17 residues. CDR3 sequence: CASSLEAHQGPLPRMFF.

The chain couples TRBV7-9 to TRBJ2-5; TCRdb designates TRBD1, a call that cannot be tested without DNA. The CDR3 loop spans 14 amino acids. In germline, CDR1 is SEHNR, CDR2 FQNEAQ (reference sequence). The CDR3 reads CASSSQGAQETQYF.

V is TRBV19 and J is TRBJ1-5. CDR1 LNHDA and CDR2 SQIVND come from the germline V gene (reference sequence). The CDR3 has 14 amino acids. The CDR3 sequence is CASRGPGVTEPQHF. Drawing the rest from reference TRBV19 and TRBJ1-5, the complete variable domain is DGGITQSPKYLFRKEGQNVTLSCEQNLNHDAMYWYRQDPGQGLRLIYYSQIVNDFQKGDIAEGYSVSREKKESFPLTVTSAQKNPTAFYLCASRGPGVTEPQHFGDGTRLSIL.

The chain couples TRBV20-1 to TRBJ2-7; with no DNA, the TCRdb D assignment of TRBD2 cannot be verified. Germline assignment: CDR1 DFQATT and CDR2 SNEGSKA (reference sequence). There are 15 residues in the CDR3. The CDR3 region is CSASPPGGKSYEQYF.

The V gene is TRBV5-1, the J gene TRBJ2-7; TCRdb gives TRBD2 as the D gene, but with no DNA this cannot be confirmed. The CDR3 length is 15 residues. CDR1 is SGHRS, CDR2 YFSETQ, per germline. CDR3 sequence: CASSPTAGLHYEQYF.

V gene TRBV10-3 combines with J gene TRBJ1-2; the TRBD1 assignment by TCRdb is unverifiable without DNA. The germline V gene encodes CDR1 ENHRY and CDR2 SYGVKD. The CDR3 runs 12 residues. The CDR3 protein is CAMLDRNYGYTF.

The chain uses TRBV29-1 and TRBJ2-2; TCRdb calls TRBD1, which cannot be checked without DNA. Per germline, CDR1 SQVTM and CDR2 ANQGSEA. The CDR3 length is 13 residues. This CDR3 is CSADRTNTGELFF.

CDR3 in amino acids: CASSPPNVGTTIYF. The chain links TRBV18 to TRBJ1-3. Germline loops: CDR1 KGHSH, CDR2 LQKENI. There are 14 residues in the CDR3.

This chain links TRBV7-2 with TRBJ2-1. The CDR3 loop spans 15 amino acids. CDR1 and CDR2 from the germline V gene are SGHTA and FQGNSA. The CDR3 sequence is CASSLHRQSYNEQFF.

The V and J genes are TRBV18 and TRBJ1-1. CDR1 KGHSH and CDR2 LQKENI come from the germline V gene. The CDR3 covers 14 residues. The CDR3 spells CASSPSSANTEAFF.

The chain joins TRBV3-1 to TRBJ1-1. CDR1 and CDR2 (germline): LGHDT, YNNKEL (reference sequence). The CDR3 length is 14 residues. CDR3 residues: CASSQAAENTEAFF.

The chain couples TRBV12-3 or TRBV12-4 to TRBJ2-2; the TCRdb D gene call, TRBD1, has no DNA to confirm it. The CDR3 runs 15 residues. CDR3 amino acids: CASSYHTGTTGELFF.

The chain employs TRBV29-1 and TRBJ2-1; the TRBD1 assignment by TCRdb is unverifiable without DNA. Germline V lookup: CDR1 SQVTM, CDR2 ANQGSEA. CDR3 length: 15 residues. The CDR3 here is CSGGGGANSYNEQFF.

This chain's CDR3 is CASSFSGTDYEQYF. The gene calls are TRBV28 and TRBJ2-7; no DNA is available, so the TRBD1 call from TCRdb remains unchecked. Looked up from germline, CDR1 is MDHEN and CDR2 is SYDVKM. The CDR3 is 14 amino acids.

The chain has TRBV6-1 and TRBJ1-1; the D call of TRBD1 rests on TCRdb alone, since no DNA is present to check it. The CDR3 sequence is 17 residues long. Germline CDR1 reads MNHNS; CDR2 reads SASEGT. This CDR3 is CASRPGRAGTGDTEAFF.

The gene calls are TRBV18 and TRBJ2-7. CDR3 size: 14 residues. Germline loops: CDR1 KGHSH, CDR2 LQKENI. CDR3 sequence: CASSPNRNSYEQYF. The full variable domain, completed using reference TRBV18 and TRBJ2-7, is NAGVMQNPRHLVRRRGQEARLRCSPMKGHSHVYWYRQLPEEGLKFMVYLQKENIIDESGMPKERFSAEFPKEGPSILRIQQVVRGDSAAYFCASSPNRNSYEQYFGPGTRLTVT.